The 4 T cell receptor beta chains below all came from one sample that was sequenced in a study of radiotherapy plus CTLA-4 blockade in lung cancer. TCRdb's table, derived via immunoSEQ multiplex PCR, lists solely in-frame clones and lacks some. The sample has roughly 66,000 clones, around 81% seen once. The input for sequencing was peripheral blood, taken from a patient treated with radiotherapy plus ipilimumab. The receptors were sampled from a human donor with non-small cell lung cancer who had a partial response to radiotherapy plus ipilimumab.

This chain uses TRBV11-2 with TRBJ2-2; D is uncertain. The V gene lost 4 bases and the J gene lost 3 bases, with 12 bases spanning the gap. Germline values: CDR1 SGHAT, CDR2 FQNNGV. The CDR3 spans 15 residues. CDR3 nucleotide sequence: TGTGCCAGCAGCTACCCTCGCGCTTACACCGGGGAGCTGTTTTTT. Protein: CASSYPRAYTGELFF.

V is TRBV4-1 and J is TRBJ2-5; TRBD2 matches 9 bases. With V trimmed by 1 base and J by 4 bases, 7 bases remained unmatched. This CDR3 is built from 16 residues. Germline V CDR1 and CDR2: MGHRA, YSYEKL. In DNA form, the CDR3 reads TGCGCCAGCAGCCAAGGACTAGCGGACGTCGGAGAGACCCAGTACTTC. This codes for CASSQGLADVGETQYF.

The chain is built from TRBV11-2 and TRBJ2-1, with 8 bases that match TRBD2. V was clipped by 5 bases and J by 10 bases; unmatched bases: 7. The germline V gene encodes CDR1 SGHAT and CDR2 FQNNGV. This CDR3 is built from 13 residues. CDR3 nucleotide sequence: TGTGCCAGCAGCCCCCTCGGGGGGGGCGAGCAGTTCTTC. This encodes CASSPLGGGEQFF.

The V call is TRBV5-4, the J call TRBJ2-3; the D gene is possibly TRBD2 (6 bases). The ends were cut back, 4 bases at V and 0 bases at J, with 9 bases in the middle. Germline V gives CDR1 SGHNT, CDR2 YYREEE (reference sequence). The CDR3 totals 14 residues. This CDR3 reads CASSPGLSTDTQYF. As DNA, the CDR3 is TGTGCCAGCAGCCCTGGACTAAGCACAGATACGCAGTATTTT. Using reference TRBV5-4 and TRBJ2-3 for the parts outside the CDR3, the full variable domain is ETGVTQSPTHLIKTRGQQVTLRCSSQSGHNTVSWYQQALGQGPQFIFQYYREEENGRGNFPPRFSGLQFPNYSSELNVNALELDDSALYLCASSPGLSTDTQYFGPGTRLTVL.